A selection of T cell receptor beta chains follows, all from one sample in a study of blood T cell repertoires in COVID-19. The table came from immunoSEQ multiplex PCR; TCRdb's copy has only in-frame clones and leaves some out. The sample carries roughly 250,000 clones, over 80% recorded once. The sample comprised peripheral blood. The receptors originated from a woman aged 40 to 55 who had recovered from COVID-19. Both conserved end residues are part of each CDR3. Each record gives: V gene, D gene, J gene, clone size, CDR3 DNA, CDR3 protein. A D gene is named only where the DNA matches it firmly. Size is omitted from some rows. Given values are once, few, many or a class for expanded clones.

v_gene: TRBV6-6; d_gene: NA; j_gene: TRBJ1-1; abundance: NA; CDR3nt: TGTGCCAGCAGTTACGGGCAGGGTCTGGAAGCTTTCTTT; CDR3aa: CASSYGQGLEAFF
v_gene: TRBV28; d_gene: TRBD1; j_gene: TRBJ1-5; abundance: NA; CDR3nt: TGTGCCAGCAGGACGACAGGGCGAGGGCAGCCCCAGCATTTT; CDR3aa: CASRTTGRGQPQHF
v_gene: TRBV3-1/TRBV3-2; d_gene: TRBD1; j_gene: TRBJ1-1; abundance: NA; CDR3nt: TGTGCCAGCAGCCTAGGACAGGGCACTGAAGCTTTCTTT; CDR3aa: CASSLGQGTEAFF
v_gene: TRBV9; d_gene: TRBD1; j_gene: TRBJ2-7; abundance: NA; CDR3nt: TGTGCCAGCAGCGTAGGCCGGGACAGGTCCTACGAGCAGTACTTC; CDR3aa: CASSVGRDRSYEQYF
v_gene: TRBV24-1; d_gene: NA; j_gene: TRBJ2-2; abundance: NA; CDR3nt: TGTGCCACCGGGGAGCGGAACACCGGGGAGCTGTTTTTT; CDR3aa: CATGERNTGELFF
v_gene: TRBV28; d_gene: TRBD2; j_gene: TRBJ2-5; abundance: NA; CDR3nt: TGTGCCAGCAAACTAGCGGGGCCTCGAGAGACCCAGTACTTC; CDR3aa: CASKLAGPRETQYF
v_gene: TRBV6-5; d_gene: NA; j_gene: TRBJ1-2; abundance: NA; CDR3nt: TGTGCCAGCAGTCGGGACATTGGGAACTATGGCTACACCTTC; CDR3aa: CASSRDIGNYGYTF
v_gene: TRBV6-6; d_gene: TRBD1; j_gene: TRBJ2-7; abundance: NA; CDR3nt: TGTGCCATCCCACAGGGGCCTCCCTCCTACGAGCAGTACTTC; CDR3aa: CAIPQGPPSYEQYF
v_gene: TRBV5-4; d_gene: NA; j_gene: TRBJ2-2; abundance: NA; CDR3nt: TGTGCCAGCAGCTCGTACACCGGGGAGCTGTTTTTT; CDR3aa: CASSSYTGELFF
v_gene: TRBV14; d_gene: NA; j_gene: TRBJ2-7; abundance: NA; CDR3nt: TGTGCCAGCATGGGGGGAACCTACGAGCAGTACTTC; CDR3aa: CASMGGTYEQYF
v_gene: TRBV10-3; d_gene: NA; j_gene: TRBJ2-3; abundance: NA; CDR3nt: TGTGCCATCAGTGAGACCCCAGGGCGTTCTAGCACAGATACGCAGTATTTT; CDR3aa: CAISETPGRSSTDTQYF
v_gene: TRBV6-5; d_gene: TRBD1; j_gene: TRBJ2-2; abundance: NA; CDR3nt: TGTGCCAGCAGGCCTTACAGGGGTAACACCGGGGAGCTGTTTTTT; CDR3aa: CASRPYRGNTGELFF
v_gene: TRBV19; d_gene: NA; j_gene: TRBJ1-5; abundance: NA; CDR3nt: TGTGCCACCTCGTGGGCCAGGGCCTTTAATCAGCCCCAGCATTTT; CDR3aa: CATSWARAFNQPQHF
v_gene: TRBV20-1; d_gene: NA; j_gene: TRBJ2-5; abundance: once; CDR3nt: TGCAGTGCTAGACCTCAAGAGACCCAGTACTTC; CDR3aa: CSARPQETQYF
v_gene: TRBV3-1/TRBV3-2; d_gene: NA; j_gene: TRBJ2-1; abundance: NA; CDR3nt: TGTGCCAGCAGCCAAGTTTGGACCGGGAGTCATGTTGCGCAGTTCTTC; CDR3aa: CASSQVWTGSHVAQFF
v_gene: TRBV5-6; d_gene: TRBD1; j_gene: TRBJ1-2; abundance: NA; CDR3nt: TGTGCCAGCAGCTTGGGGGGACAGACTTCCTATGGCTACACCTTC; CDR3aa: CASSLGGQTSYGYTF
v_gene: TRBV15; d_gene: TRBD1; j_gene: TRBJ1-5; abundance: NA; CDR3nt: TGTGCCACCAGCCGACAGGGGTGGCAGCCCCAGCATTTT; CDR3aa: CATSRQGWQPQHF
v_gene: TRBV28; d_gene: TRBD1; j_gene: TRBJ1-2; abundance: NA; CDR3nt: TGTGCCAGCAGCCACAGCCGGGACAGGGTCTATGGCTACACCTTC; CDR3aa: CASSHSRDRVYGYTF
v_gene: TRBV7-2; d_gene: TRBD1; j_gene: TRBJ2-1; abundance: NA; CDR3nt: TGTGCCAGCAACCCAGGGGGCGAAGGGGAAACGCAGTTCTTC; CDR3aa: CASNPGGEGETQFF
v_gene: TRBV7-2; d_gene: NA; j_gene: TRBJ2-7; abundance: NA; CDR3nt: TGTGCCAGCAGCTTATCCAGCGGGTACGAGCAGTACTTC; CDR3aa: CASSLSSGYEQYF
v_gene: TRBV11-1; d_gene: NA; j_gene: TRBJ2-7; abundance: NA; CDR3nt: TGTGCCAGCACCGCTGATCTGGACAGTACCTACGAGCAGTACTTC; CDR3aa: CASTADLDSTYEQYF
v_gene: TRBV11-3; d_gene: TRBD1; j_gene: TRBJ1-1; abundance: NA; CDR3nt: TGTGCCAGCAGCTTAACACTCCTAGGACAGGTGAACACTGAAGCTTTCTTT; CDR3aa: CASSLTLLGQVNTEAFF
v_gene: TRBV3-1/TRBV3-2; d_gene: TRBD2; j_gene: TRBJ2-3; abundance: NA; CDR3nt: TGTGCCAGCAGCCAAGGGAGCGGGGGGGCGGATACGCAGTATTTT; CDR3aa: CASSQGSGGADTQYF
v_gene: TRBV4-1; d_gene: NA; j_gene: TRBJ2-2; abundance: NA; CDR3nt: TGCGCCAGCAGCCAGCCGGGACTCCAACCCACCGGGGAGCTGTTTTTT; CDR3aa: CASSQPGLQPTGELFF
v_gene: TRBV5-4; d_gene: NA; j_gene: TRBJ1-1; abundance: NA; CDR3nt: TGTGCCAGCAGCTTCACGACAACGAACACTGAAGCTTTCTTT; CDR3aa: CASSFTTTNTEAFF
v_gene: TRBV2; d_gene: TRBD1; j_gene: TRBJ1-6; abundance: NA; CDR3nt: TGTGCCAGCACCGGCCCAGGACAGGGCCTCAGCTCCTATAATTCACCCCTCCACTTT; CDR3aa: CASTGPGQGLSSYNSPLHF
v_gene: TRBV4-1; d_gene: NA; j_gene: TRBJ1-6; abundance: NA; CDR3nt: TGCGCCAGCAGCCAGATCCTAGGGAGTCCACCCCTCCACTTT; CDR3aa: CASSQILGSPPLHF
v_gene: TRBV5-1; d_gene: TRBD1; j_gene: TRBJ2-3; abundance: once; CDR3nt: TGCGCCAGCTCCCCCGGGACAGTCACAGATACGCAGTATTTT; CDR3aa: CASSPGTVTDTQYF
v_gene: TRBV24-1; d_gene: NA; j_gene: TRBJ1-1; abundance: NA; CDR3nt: TGTGCCACCAGGGACGGGGAGCGGTTCACTGAAGCTTTCTTT; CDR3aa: CATRDGERFTEAFF
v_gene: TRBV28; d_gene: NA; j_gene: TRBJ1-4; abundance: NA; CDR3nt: TGTGCCAGCAGTTTATGGGGGAGAGAAAAACTGTTTTTT; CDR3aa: CASSLWGREKLFF
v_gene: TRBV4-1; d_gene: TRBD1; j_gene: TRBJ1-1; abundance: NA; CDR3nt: TGCGCCAGCAGCCAAGGGACAGGTTTCAAACGTGACACTGAAGCTTTCTTT; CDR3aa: CASSQGTGFKRDTEAFF
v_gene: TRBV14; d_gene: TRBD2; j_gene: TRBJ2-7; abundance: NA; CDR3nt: TGTGCCAGCAGCCCTGTCGGTCTAGCGGGTTTCTACGAGCAGTACTTC; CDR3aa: CASSPVGLAGFYEQYF
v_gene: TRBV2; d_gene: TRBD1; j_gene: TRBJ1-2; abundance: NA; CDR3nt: TGTGCCACGGACCTAGACAGGGACTATGGCTACACCTTC; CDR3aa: CATDLDRDYGYTF
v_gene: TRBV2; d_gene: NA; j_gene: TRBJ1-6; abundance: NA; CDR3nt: TGTGCCAGCATCCAGTATAATTCACCCCTCCACTTT; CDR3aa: CASIQYNSPLHF
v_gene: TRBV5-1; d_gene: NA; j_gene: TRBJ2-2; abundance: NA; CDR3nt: TGCGCCAGCAGCTTTAGCACCACGGGAGCCGGGGAGCTGTTTTTT; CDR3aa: CASSFSTTGAGELFF
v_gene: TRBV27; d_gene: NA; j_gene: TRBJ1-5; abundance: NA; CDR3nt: TGTGCCAGCAGTTACACAGGGCGAAATCAGCCCCAGCATTTT; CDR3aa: CASSYTGRNQPQHF
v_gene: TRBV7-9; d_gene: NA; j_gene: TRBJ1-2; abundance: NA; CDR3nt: TGTGCCAGCAGCTTAAGTAGCGATGGCTACACCTTC; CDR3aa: CASSLSSDGYTF
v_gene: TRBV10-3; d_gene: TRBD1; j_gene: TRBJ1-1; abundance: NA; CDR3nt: TGTGCCACCGCCTTCGACAGGGGGCAAGCTTTCTTT; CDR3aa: CATAFDRGQAFF
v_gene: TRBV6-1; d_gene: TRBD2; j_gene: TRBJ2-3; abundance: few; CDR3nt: TGTGCCAGCAGTGAATTTAGCGGGGGGGCAGATACGCAGTATTTT; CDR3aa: CASSEFSGGADTQYF
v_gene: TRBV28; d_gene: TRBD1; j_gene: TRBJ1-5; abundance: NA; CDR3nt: TGTGCCAGCAGGGATTATACAGGGGGCAATCAGCCCCAGCATTTT; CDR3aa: CASRDYTGGNQPQHF
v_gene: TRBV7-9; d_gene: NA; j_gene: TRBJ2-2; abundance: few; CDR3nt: TGTGCCAGCAGCAATACAGGGACGAACACCGGGGAGCTGTTTTTT; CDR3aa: CASSNTGTNTGELFF
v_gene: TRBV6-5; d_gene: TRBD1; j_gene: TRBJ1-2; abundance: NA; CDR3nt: TGTGCCAGCAGCTGGGGACAGGGTGTCGAGGGCTACACCTTC; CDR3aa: CASSWGQGVEGYTF
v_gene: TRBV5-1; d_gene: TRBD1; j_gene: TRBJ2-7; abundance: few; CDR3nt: TGCGCCAGCAGCGTGACAGGGGGAACCTACGAGCAGTACTTC; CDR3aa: CASSVTGGTYEQYF
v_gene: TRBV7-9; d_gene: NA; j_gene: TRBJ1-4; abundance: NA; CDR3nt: TGTGCCAGCAGCCTCTTCCCCCAGGCAGACATAACTAATGAAAAACTGTTTTTT; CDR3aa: CASSLFPQADITNEKLFF
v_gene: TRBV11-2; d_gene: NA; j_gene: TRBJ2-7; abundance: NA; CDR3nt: TGTGCCAGCAGCACCCCCGGGATTGTGCAGTACTTC; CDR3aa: CASSTPGIVQYF
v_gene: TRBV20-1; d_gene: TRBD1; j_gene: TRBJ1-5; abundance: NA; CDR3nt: TGCAGTGCTAGTAGTCTTCCGGGACAGGGTGTCAATCAGCCCCAGCATTTT; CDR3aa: CSASSLPGQGVNQPQHF
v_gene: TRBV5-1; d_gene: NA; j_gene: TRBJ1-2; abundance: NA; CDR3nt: TGCGCCAGCAGCTTTAGAACAGGGAGCGTCGATGGCTACACCTTC; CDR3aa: CASSFRTGSVDGYTF
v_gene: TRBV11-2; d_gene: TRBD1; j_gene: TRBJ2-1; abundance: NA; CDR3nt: TGTGCCAGCAGCCAGGGAAACAGGGGGCAGAGTGAGCAGTTCTTC; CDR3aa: CASSQGNRGQSEQFF
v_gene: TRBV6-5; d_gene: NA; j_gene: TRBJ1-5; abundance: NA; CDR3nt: TGTGCCAGCACGGTACGTTTAGGGGGTCAGCCCCAGCATTTT; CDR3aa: CASTVRLGGQPQHF
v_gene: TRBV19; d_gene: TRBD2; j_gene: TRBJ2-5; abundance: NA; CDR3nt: TGTGCCACCCTATGGGCGGGGGGGTACCAAGAGACCCAGTACTTC; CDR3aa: CATLWAGGYQETQYF
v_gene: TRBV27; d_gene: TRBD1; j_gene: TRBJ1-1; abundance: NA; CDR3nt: TGTGCCAGCAGTTTGGGACAGGGGAGGGTCACTGAAGCTTTCTTT; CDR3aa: CASSLGQGRVTEAFF
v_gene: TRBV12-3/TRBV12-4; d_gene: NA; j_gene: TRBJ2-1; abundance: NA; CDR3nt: TGTGCCAGCAGTAAGCGGACCTACAATGAGCAGTTCTTC; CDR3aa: CASSKRTYNEQFF
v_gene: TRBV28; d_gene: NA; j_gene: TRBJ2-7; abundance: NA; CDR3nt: TGTGCCAGCAGGTCCGGGACTCGCGAATACGAGCAGTACTTC; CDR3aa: CASRSGTREYEQYF
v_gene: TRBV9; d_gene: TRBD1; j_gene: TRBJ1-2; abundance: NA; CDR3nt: TGTGCCAGCAGCGTAGGGGGGACAGGGTCTAACTATGGCTACACCTTC; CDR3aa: CASSVGGTGSNYGYTF
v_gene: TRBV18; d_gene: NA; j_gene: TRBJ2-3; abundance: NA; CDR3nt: TGTGCCAGCTCACCAGCGGGTGCCAGCACAGATACGCAGTATTTT; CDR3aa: CASSPAGASTDTQYF
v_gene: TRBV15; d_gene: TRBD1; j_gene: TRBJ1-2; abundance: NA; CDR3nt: TGTGCCACCAGCAGTTACGACAGGGTGGTCTATGGCTACACCTTC; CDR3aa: CATSSYDRVVYGYTF
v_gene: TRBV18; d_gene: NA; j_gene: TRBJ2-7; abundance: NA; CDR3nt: TGTGCCAGCTCACCTACAGGGTACGAGCAGTACTTC; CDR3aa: CASSPTGYEQYF
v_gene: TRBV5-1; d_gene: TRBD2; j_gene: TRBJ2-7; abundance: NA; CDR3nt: TGCGCCAGCAGCTCCCTTGGTGCGGGGGGCTCCTACGAGCAGTACTTC; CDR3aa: CASSSLGAGGSYEQYF
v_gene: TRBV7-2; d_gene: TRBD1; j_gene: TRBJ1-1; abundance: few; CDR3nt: TGTGCCAGCAGCCCCTCTCCAATCCGACAGGGGGGCAAGACTGAAGCTTTCTTT; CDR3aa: CASSPSPIRQGGKTEAFF